This TCR beta chain derives from a study of beta chain features in type 1 diabetes. Study-wide results and limits: VDJ junctions sequenced from type 1 diabetes patients showed fewer insertions and more deletions.

Expressed TCRB transcripts were sequenced because the entire RNA isolate underwent reverse transcription. Profiling relied on immunoSEQ multiplex PCR, and the TCRdb table lists in-frame clones only, not all of them. The sample has under 350,000 clones; roughly 8% are singletons. For this clone: Its antigen is as yet unknown.

Each of the CD4+ naive, central memory, regulatory and stem cell-like memory populations was sorted via CD45RO/CCR7/CD25/CD127/CD95/CD27. The V gene's germline CDR1 is ENHRY and CDR2 SYGVKD. The CDR3 is 15 amino acids. Trimming took off 2 bases at V and 4 bases at J, with 12 bases between the two ends. The receptor was isolated from a woman aged 18-29 years in good health. The sample was central memory CD4+ T cells from blood. The gene calls are TRBV10-3 and TRBJ2-1, with a possible D match to TRBD2 (5 bases). The chain's CDR3 is CAISESRGTYNEQFF. CDR3 DNA sequence: TGTGCCATCAGTGAGAGCCGGGGTACGTACAATGAGCAGTTCTTC.